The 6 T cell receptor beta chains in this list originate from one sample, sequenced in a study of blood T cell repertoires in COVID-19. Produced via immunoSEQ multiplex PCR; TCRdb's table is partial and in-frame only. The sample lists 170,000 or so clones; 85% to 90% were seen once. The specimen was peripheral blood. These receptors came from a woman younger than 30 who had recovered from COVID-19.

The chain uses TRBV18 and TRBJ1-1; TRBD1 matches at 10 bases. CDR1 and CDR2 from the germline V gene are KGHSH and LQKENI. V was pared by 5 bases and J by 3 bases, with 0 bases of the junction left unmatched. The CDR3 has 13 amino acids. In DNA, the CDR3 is TGTGCCAGCTCAGGACAGGGGGACACTGAAGCTTTCTTT. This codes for CASSGQGDTEAFF.

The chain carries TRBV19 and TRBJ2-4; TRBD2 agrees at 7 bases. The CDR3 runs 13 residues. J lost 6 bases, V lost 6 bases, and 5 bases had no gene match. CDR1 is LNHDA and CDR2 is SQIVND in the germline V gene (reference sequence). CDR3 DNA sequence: TGTGCCAGTAGCCGGACTAGGGGAAACATTCAGTACTTC. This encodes CASSRTRGNIQYF.

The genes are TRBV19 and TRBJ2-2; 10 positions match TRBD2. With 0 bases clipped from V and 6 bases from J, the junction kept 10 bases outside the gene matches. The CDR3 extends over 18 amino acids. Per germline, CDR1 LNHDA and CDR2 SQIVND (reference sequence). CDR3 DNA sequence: TGTGCCAGTAGTATAGATCTGGGACTAGCGTTTGGCGCCGGGGAGCTGTTTTTT. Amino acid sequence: CASSIDLGLAFGAGELFF. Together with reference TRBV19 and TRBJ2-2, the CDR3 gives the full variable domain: DGGITQSPKYLFRKEGQNVTLSCEQNLNHDAMYWYRQDPGQGLRLIYYSQIVNDFQKGDIAEGYSVSREKKESFPLTVTSAQKNPTAFYLCASSIDLGLAFGAGELFFGEGSRLTVL.

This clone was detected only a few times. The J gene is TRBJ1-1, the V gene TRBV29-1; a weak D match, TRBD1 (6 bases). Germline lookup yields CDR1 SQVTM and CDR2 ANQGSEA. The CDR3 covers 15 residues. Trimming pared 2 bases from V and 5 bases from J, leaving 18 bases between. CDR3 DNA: TGCAGCGTTGAAAGGGAAGGCAGGGGAGGGACTGAAGCTTTCTTT. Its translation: CSVEREGRGGTEAFF.

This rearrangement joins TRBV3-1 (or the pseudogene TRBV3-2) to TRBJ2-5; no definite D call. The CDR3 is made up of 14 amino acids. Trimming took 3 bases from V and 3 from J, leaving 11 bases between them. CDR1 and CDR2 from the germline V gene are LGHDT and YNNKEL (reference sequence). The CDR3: CASSQARSEETQYF. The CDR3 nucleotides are TGTGCCAGCAGCCAGGCTAGATCCGAAGAGACCCAGTACTTC.

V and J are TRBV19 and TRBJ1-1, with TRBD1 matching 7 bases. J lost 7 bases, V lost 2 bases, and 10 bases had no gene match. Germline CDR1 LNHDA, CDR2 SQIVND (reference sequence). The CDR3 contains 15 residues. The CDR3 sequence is CASSIFRTGEIEAFF. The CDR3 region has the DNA TGTGCCAGTAGTATATTCAGGACAGGTGAGATTGAAGCTTTCTTT.